These T cell receptor beta chains were read from a single sample in a study of T cell repertoires in cytomegalovirus infection. MiXCR was run by TCRdb on the reads, yielding one entry per CDR3 protein. The sample gives approximately 180,000 distinct CDR3 sequences, approximately 19% of which show up once; around 2.7% is in the top ten. Input material: PBMCs. The source of these receptors is a human donor in good health (CMV status not recorded). Some clones in this sample may be carry-over from other donors' samples. Both conserved end residues are part of each CDR3. D genes are given only for firm matches. Expanded clones are given a class, and other clones once, few, many or no size at all.

d_call clone_size j_call v_call cdr3_aa cdr3_nt
TRBD1 NA TRBJ2-1 TRBV28 CASRPGQGFGEQFF TGTGCCAGCAGACCGGGACAGGGCTTCGGTGAGCAGTTCTTC
NA NA TRBJ1-1 TRBV6-6 CASSEGMNTEAFF TGTGCCAGCAGTGAGGGGATGAACACTGAAGCTTTCTTT
TRBD2 few TRBJ2-5 TRBV7-9 CASSPRAGHETQYF TGTGCCAGCAGCCCTAGAGCGGGGCACGAGACCCAGTACTTC
NA many TRBJ2-2 TRBV13 CASSLGTTQGGELFF TGTGCCAGCAGCCTTGGGACCACCCAGGGAGGGGAGCTGTTTTTT
NA many TRBJ1-5 TRBV28 CASSLMGRPQHF TGTGCCAGCAGTTTAATGGGGCGGCCCCAGCATTTT
NA many TRBJ1-1 TRBV7-9 CASSRLGAVNTEAFF TGTGCCAGCAGTCGCCTAGGGGCGGTGAACACTGAAGCTTTCTTT
TRBD2 NA TRBJ2-7 TRBV6-2/TRBV6-3 CASSYAWTSGDRKQYF TGTGCCAGCAGTTACGCTTGGACTAGCGGAGACCGGAAGCAGTACTTC
NA NA TRBJ2-6 TRBV5-1 CASSGDTGANVLTF TGCGCCAGCAGCGGGGACACTGGGGCCAACGTCCTGACTTTC
TRBD1 NA TRBJ1-3 TRBV6-5 CASSKTGDSGNTIYF TGTGCCAGCAGTAAGACAGGGGATTCTGGAAACACCATATATTTT
NA NA TRBJ2-2 TRBV10-3 CAIRRDSSGELFF TGTGCCATCAGGAGGGACTCCTCCGGGGAGCTGTTTTTT
TRBD2 few TRBJ2-4 TRBV28 CASTPSGSLSLNIQYF TGTGCCAGCACCCCTAGCGGGAGCCTTTCATTAAACATTCAGTACTTC
NA NA TRBJ2-3 TRBV11-3 CASSRSKVGTDTQYF TGTGCCAGCAGCCGGAGTAAAGTTGGCACAGATACGCAGTATTTT
NA many TRBJ1-3 TRBV25-1 CASSDPSRGMVGNTIYF TGTGCCAGCAGTGATCCGTCCCGGGGGATGGTGGGAAACACCATATATTTT
TRBD1 many TRBJ2-6 TRBV7-3 CASSPTPGQLANVLTF TGTGCCAGCAGCCCGACCCCGGGACAGCTGGCCAACGTCCTGACTTTC
TRBD2 many TRBJ2-7 TRBV7-9 CASSLKLREGLDEQYF TGTGCCAGCAGCTTAAAACTGCGGGAGGGCCTGGACGAGCAGTACTTC
NA few TRBJ1-2 TRBV6-1 CASSETGYTF TGTGCCAGCAGTGAGACCGGTTACACCTTC
NA NA TRBJ1-1 TRBV5-1 CASSRDGVNTEAFF TGCGCCAGCAGTCGGGACGGGGTGAACACTGAAGCTTTCTTT
TRBD1 NA TRBJ1-5 TRBV20-1 CSARDRTNQPQHF TGCAGTGCCAGGGACAGGACAAATCAGCCCCAGCATTTT
NA few TRBJ2-7 TRBV6-6 CASGITTGIPYEQYF TGTGCCAGCGGGATAACCACAGGGATCCCCTACGAGCAGTACTTC
NA many TRBJ1-1 TRBV5-1 CASSLDVGVNTEAFF TGCGCCAGCAGCTTGGACGTGGGAGTGAACACTGAAGCTTTCTTT
NA many TRBJ2-5 TRBV11-3 CASSLWGEETQYF TGTGCCAGCAGCCTTTGGGGGGAAGAGACCCAGTACTTC
NA many TRBJ1-6 TRBV7-8 CASSLNPGGGSPLHF TGTGCCAGCAGCTTAAACCCGGGGGGGGGATCACCCCTCCACTTT
TRBD1 NA TRBJ2-5 TRBV27 CASSPGQDRGETQYF TGTGCCAGCAGTCCAGGACAGGACAGAGGGGAGACCCAGTACTTC
NA many TRBJ1-2 TRBV6-5 CASSYSTRDVYGYTF TGTGCCAGCAGTTACTCCACCCGGGACGTCTATGGCTACACCTTC
TRBD1 many TRBJ1-2 TRBV7-2 CASSRMTGGGGYTF TGTGCCAGCAGCCGCATGACAGGGGGCGGCGGCTACACCTTC
NA few TRBJ1-2 TRBV28 CASSLGGAPGYTF TGTGCCAGCAGTTTAGGGGGGGCGCCCGGCTACACCTTC
NA few TRBJ2-3 TRBV20-1 CSASPARVPDTQYF TGCAGTGCTAGCCCAGCCCGAGTTCCAGATACGCAGTATTTT
NA few TRBJ1-2 TRBV5-1 CASSFYGEGTDYGYTF TGCGCCAGCAGCTTTTACGGGGAGGGCACGGACTATGGCTACACCTTC
NA many TRBJ1-3 TRBV7-2 CASSPSEGSIYF TGTGCCAGCAGCCCGAGCGAGGGGTCCATATATTTT